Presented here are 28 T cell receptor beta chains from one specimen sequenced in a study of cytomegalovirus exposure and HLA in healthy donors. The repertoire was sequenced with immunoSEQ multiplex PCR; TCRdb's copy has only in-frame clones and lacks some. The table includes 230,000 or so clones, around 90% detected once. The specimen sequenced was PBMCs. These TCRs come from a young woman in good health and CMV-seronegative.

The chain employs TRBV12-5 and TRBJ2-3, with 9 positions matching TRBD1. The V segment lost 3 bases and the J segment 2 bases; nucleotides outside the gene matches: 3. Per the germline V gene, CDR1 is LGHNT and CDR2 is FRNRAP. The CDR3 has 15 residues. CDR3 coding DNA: TGTGCTAGTGGTTTAGGGACAGGGCCCACAGATACGCAGTATTTT. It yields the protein CASGLGTGPTDTQYF. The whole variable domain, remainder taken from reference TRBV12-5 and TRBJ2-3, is DARVTQTPRHKVTEMGQEVTMRCQPILGHNTVFWYRQTMMQGLELLAYFRNRAPLDDSGMPKDRFSAEMPDATLATLKIQPSEPRDSAVYFCASGLGTGPTDTQYFGPGTRLTVL.

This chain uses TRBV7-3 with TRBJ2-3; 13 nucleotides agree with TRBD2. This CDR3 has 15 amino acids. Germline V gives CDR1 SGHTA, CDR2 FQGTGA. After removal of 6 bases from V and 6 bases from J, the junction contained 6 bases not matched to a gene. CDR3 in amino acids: CASSRGTSGMDTQYF. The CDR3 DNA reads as TGTGCCAGCAGTCGGGGGACTAGCGGGATGGATACGCAGTATTTT.

Here the CDR3 reads CASSPGQSSTDTQYF. CDR3 DNA: TGTGCCAGCTCGCCGGGACAGTCGAGCACAGATACGCAGTATTTT. The V and J genes are TRBV18 and TRBJ2-3, with TRBD1 matching 7 bases. CDR3 length: 15 amino acids. Germline CDR1 and CDR2: KGHSH and LQKENI. J lost 0 bases, V lost 6 bases, and 6 bases had no gene match.

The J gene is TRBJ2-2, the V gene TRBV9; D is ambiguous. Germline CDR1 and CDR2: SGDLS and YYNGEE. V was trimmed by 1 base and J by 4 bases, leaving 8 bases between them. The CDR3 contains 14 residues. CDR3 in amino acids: CASSVRTTTGELFF. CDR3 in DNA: TGTGCCAGCAGCGTACGTACTACCACCGGGGAGCTGTTTTTT. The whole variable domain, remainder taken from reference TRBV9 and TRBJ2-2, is DSGVTQTPKHLITATGQRVTLRCSPRSGDLSVYWYQQSLDQGLQFLIQYYNGEERAKGNILERFSAQQFPDLHSELNLSSLELGDSALYFCASSVRTTTGELFFGEGSRLTVL.

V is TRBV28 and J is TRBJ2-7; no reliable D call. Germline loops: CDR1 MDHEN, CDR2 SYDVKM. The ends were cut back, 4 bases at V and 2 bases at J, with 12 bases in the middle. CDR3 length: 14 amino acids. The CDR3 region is CASSSPLFAYEQYF. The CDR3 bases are TGTGCCAGCAGTTCTCCCTTGTTCGCCTACGAGCAGTACTTC.

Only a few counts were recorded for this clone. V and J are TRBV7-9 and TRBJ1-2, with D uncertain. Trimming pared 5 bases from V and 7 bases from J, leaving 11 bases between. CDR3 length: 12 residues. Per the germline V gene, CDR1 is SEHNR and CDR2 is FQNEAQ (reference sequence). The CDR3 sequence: CASSTMLGGYTF. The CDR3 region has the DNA TGTGCCAGCAGCACGATGCTCGGTGGCTACACCTTC.

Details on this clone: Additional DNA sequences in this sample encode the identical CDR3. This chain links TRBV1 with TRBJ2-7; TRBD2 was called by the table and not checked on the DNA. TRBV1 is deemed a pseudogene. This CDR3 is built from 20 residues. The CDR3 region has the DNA TGCACCAGCAGCCAAGATACCCCTTCAAGCACGGCGGGAACCGCCTACGAGCAGTACTTC. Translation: CTSSQDTPSSTAGTAYEQYF.

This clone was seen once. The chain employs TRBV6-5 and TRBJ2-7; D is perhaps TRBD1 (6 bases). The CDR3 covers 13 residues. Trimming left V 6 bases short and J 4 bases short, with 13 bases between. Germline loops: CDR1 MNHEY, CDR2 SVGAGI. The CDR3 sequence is CASSPDRLYEQYF. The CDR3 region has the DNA TGTGCCAGCAGCCCGGACAGACTTTACGAGCAGTACTTC.

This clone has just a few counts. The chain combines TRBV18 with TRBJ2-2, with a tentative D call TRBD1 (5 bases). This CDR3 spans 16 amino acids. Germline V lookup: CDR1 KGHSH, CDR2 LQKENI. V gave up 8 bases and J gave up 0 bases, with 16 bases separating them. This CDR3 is CASTGQQDPNTGELFF. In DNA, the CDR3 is TGTGCCAGCACAGGACAACAAGATCCGAACACCGGGGAGCTGTTTTTT.

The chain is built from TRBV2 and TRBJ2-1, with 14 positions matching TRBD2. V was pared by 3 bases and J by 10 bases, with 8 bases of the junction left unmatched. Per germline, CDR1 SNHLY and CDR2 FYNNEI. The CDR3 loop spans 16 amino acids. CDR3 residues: CASSDPGLAGVEEQFF. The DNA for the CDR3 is TGTGCCAGCAGTGATCCGGGACTAGCGGGAGTTGAGGAGCAGTTCTTC.

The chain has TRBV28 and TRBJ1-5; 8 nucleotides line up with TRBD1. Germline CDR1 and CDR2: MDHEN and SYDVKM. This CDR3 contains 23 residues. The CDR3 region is CATSARPWAGGRLNISGNQPQHF. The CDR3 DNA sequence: TGTGCGACCAGCGCTCGCCCCTGGGCAGGGGGCCGCCTTAATATATCTGGCAATCAGCCCCAGCATTTT.

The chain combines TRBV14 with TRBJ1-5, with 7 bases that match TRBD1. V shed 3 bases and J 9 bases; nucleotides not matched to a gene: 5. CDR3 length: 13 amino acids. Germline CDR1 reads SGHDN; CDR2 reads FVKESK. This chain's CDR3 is CASSQTGQPPQHF. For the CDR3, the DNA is TGTGCCAGCAGCCAGACAGGGCAGCCGCCCCAGCATTTT.

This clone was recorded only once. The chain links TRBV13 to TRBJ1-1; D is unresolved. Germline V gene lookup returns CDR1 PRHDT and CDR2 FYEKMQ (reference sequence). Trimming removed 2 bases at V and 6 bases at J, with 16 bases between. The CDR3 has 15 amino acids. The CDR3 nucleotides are TGTGCCAGCAGCTTAAAGCTCTGGGCGCGACCTGAAGCTTTCTTT. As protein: CASSLKLWARPEAFF.

The CDR3 DNA sequence: TGTGCCAGCAGTTCCAGGGCCTTGAACACTGAAGCTTTCTTT. The encoded protein is CASSSRALNTEAFF. The rearrangement uses TRBV28 and TRBJ1-1, with D perhaps matching TRBD1 (5 bases). Germline V gene data show CDR1 as MDHEN and CDR2 as SYDVKM. CDR3 length: 14 residues. Trimming cost V 4 bases and J 0 bases, with 9 bases left between them.

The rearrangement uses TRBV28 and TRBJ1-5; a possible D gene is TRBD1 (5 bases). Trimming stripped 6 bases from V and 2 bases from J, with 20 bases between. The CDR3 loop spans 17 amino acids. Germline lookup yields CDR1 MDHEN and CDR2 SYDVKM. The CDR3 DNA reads TGTGCCAGCAGGCGCCTGTGGGGGGGGATAGGCAATCAGCCCCAGCATTTT. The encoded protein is CASRRLWGGIGNQPQHF. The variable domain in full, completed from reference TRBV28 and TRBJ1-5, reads DVKVTQSSRYLVKRTGEKVFLECVQDMDHENMFWYRQDPGLGLRLIYFSYDVKMKEKGDIPEGYSVSREKKERFSLILESASTNQTSMYLCASRRLWGGIGNQPQHFGDGTRLSIL.

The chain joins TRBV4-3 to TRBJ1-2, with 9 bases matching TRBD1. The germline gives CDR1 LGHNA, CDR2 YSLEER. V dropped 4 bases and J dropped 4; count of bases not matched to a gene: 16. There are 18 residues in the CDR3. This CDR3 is CASSRGDRVGSLGYGYTF. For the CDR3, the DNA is TGCGCCAGCAGCCGGGGGGACAGGGTTGGATCGCTTGGCTATGGCTACACCTTC.

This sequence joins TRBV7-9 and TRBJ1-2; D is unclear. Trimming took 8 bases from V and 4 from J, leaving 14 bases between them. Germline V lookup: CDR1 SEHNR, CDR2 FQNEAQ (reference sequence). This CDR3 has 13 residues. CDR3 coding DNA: TGTGCCAGCTCTTACCAGCCGGGCTATGGCTACACCTTC. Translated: CASSYQPGYGYTF.

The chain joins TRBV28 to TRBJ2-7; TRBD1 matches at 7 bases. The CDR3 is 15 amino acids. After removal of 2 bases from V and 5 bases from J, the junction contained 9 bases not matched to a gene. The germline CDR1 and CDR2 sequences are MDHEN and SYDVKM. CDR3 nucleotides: TGTGCCAGCAGTTTACTAACGACAGGGTGGGACGAGCAGTACTTC. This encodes CASSLLTTGWDEQYF.

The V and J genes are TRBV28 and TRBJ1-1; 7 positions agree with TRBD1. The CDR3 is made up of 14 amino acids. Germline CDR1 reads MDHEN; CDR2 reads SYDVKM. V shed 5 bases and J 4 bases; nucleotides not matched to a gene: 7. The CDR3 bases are TGTGCCAGCAGTACTCAGGGGGATGGCACTGAAGCTTTCTTT. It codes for CASSTQGDGTEAFF.

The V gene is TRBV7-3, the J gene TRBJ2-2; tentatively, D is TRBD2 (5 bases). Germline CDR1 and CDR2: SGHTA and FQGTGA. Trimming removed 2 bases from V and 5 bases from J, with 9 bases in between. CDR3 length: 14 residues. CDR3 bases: TGTGCCAGCAGCTTAGGTGCGGGTACCGGGGAGCTGTTTTTT. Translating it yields CASSLGAGTGELFF.

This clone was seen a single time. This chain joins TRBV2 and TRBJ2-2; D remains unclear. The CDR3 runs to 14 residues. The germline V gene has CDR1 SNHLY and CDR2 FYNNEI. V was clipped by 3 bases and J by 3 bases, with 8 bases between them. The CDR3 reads CASSDGTYTGELFF. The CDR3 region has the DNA TGTGCCAGCAGTGATGGCACCTACACCGGGGAGCTGTTTTTT.

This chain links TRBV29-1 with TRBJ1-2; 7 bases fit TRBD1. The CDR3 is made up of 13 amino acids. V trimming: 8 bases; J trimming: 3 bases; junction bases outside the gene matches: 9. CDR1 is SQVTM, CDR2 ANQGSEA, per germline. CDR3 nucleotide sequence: TGCAGCTCCCTGACAGGGATGGACTATGGCTACACCTTC. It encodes CSSLTGMDYGYTF.

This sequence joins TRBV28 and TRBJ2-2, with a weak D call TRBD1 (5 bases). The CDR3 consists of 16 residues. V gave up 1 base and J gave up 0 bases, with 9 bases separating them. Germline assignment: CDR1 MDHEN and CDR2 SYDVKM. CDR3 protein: CASSLLPGSNTGELFF. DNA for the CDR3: TGTGCCAGCAGTTTATTGCCAGGGTCGAACACCGGGGAGCTGTTTTTT.

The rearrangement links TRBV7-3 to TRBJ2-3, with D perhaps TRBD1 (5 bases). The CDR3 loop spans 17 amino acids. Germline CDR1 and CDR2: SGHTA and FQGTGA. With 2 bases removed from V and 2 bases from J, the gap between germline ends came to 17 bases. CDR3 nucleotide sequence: TGTGCCAGCAGCTTAGCCCCCCTAGGGGTGAACACAGATACGCAGTATTTT. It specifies CASSLAPLGVNTDTQYF.

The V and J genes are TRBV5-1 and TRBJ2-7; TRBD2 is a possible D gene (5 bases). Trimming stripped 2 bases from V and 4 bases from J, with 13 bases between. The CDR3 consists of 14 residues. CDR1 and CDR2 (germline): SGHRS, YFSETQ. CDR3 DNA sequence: TGCGCCAGCAGCTTTGGACTGCTAGATTACGAGCAGTACTTC. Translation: CASSFGLLDYEQYF. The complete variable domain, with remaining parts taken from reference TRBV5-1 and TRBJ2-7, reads KAGVTQTPRYLIKTRGQQVTLSCSPISGHRSVSWYQQTPGQGLQFLFEYFSETQRNKGNFPGRFSGRQFSNSRSEMNVSTLELGDSALYLCASSFGLLDYEQYFGPGTRLTVT.

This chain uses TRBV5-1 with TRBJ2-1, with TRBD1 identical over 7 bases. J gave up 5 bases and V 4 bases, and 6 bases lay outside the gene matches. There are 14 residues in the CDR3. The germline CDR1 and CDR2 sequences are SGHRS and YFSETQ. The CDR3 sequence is CASSRDRANNEQFF. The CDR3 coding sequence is TGCGCCAGCAGCCGCGACAGGGCAAACAATGAGCAGTTCTTC.

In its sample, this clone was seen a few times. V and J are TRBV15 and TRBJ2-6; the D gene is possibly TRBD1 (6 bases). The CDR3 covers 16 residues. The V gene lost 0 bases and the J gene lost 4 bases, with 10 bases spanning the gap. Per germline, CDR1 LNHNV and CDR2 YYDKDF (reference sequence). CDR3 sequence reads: CATSRETGSGANVLTF. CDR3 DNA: TGTGCCACCAGCAGAGAAACAGGGTCCGGGGCCAACGTCCTGACTTTC.

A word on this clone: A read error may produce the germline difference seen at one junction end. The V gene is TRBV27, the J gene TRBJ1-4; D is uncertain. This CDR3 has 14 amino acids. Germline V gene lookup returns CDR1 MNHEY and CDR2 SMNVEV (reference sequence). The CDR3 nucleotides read TGTGCCAGCAGTTTAAGTCGGGTCCCTGAAAATCTGTTTTTT. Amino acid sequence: CASSLSRVPENLFF.